The entry below gives a single T cell receptor beta chain sequence along with its context. The antigen is undetermined. This record belongs to a study of Ad26.COV2.S vaccination and SARS-CoV-2 variants. Study-wide findings and caveats: Spike-specific responses of CD8+ and CD4+ T cells were reported to display substantial breadth after vaccination. Similar non-spike TCR breadth was observed in recipients of vaccine and of placebo.

The data were produced by immunoSEQ multiplex PCR, yet TCRdb's version contains in-frame clones alone and is incomplete. Of 350,000 to 450,000 clones in the sample, 70% to 90% were seen once. Germline assignment: CDR1 SGHTS and CDR2 YDEGEE. This CDR3 is 15 amino acids long. J lost 10 bases, V lost 2 bases, and 8 bases had no gene match. Treatment described: approximately 18 received Ad26.COV2.S at low or high dose, single or two shots; 5 received placebo; per-sample allocation not given. Day 63 after the first vaccine or placebo injection was the time point for sampling. The individual, an adult aged 18-55 years, was a donor in Boston. Spike of the Wuhan-strain SARS-CoV-2 was expressed by an Ad26 vector, which formed the vaccine.

The sample in question was peripheral blood, obtained in a trial of Ad26.COV2.S vaccine versus placebo. This receptor was identified in a person between 18 and 65 years old who received the Ad26.COV2.S COVID-19 vaccine or a placebo. J is TRBJ2-3 and V is TRBV5-8; TRBD2 agrees at 12 bases. The CDR3 DNA sequence: TGTGCCAGCAGCTTCAAGGGGACTAGCGGGCGACCGCAGTATTTT. Its translation: CASSFKGTSGRPQYF.